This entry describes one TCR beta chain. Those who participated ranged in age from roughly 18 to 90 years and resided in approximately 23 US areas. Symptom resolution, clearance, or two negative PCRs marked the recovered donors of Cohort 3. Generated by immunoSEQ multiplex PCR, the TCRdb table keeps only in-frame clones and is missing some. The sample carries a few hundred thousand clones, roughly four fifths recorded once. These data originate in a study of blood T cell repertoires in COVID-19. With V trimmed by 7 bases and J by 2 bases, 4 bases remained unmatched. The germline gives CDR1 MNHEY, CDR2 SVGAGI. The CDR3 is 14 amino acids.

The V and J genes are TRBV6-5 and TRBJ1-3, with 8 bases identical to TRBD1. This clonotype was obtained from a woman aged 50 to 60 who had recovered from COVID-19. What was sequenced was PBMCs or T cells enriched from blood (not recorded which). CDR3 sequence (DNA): TGTGCCAGCAATCAGGGGGCCACTGGAAACACCATATATTTT. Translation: CASNQGATGNTIYF.